One sample yielded the 22 T cell receptor beta chains listed below, sequenced in a study of memory CD8 T cells in hepatitis C reinfection. Sequencing used immunoSEQ multiplex PCR; TCRdb keeps in-frame clones, though not all of them. The top ten clones hold approximately 23% of a sample with about 6,600 clones, around 87% of them seen once. Time point defined: pre-reinfection, 55 to 20 weeks before reinfection detection. The sorted cells went straight to TCR sequencing with no prior in vitro expansion. The sample consisted of naive CD8+ T cells sorted from blood. These receptors came from a man in his fifties or sixties with hepatitis C virus infection.

The genes are TRBV4-2 and TRBJ2-6; maybe TRBD2 (5 bases). The length of the CDR3 is 18 residues. Germline CDR1 reads LGHNA; CDR2 reads YNFKEQ. V lost 5 bases, J lost 0 bases, and 17 bases lay in between. The DNA of the CDR3 is TGTGCCAGCAGCTTGGTCCTAGCTTTTAGCTCTGGGGCCAACGTCCTGACTTTC. Its translation is CASSLVLAFSSGANVLTF.

The chain combines TRBV27 with TRBJ2-1; 11 bases map to TRBD2. Trimming at V came to 5 bases and at J to 5 bases, leaving 14 bases not matched to a gene. CDR1 MNHEY and CDR2 SMNVEV come from the germline V gene (reference sequence). The CDR3 sequence is 18 residues long. The CDR3 sequence: CASSIIPLTSGTNNEQFF. CDR3 nucleotide sequence: TGTGCCAGCAGTATAATACCGTTGACTAGCGGGACCAACAATGAGCAGTTCTTC.

The J gene is TRBJ2-1, the V gene TRBV27; D not resolved. V was shortened by 5 bases and J by 3 bases, with 8 bases between the two germline ends. Germline V gene lookup returns CDR1 MNHEY and CDR2 SMNVEV (reference sequence). The CDR3 extends over 13 amino acids. The CDR3 sequence is CASSLNGYNEQFF. The CDR3 DNA follows: TGTGCCAGCAGTCTAAACGGCTACAATGAGCAGTTCTTC.

This chain joins TRBV2 and TRBJ2-7, with TRBD2 as a possible D gene (5 bases). V lost 8 bases and J lost 3, with 17 bases in between. This CDR3 is 14 amino acids long. CDR1 is SNHLY and CDR2 is FYNNEI in the germline V gene. The CDR3 protein is CASGPLAANYEQYF. CDR3 coding DNA: TGTGCCAGCGGACCCCTAGCAGCCAACTACGAGCAGTACTTC.

The chain is built from TRBV7-2 and TRBJ2-5; 7 bases line up with TRBD1. The V segment lost 1 base and the J segment 2 bases; nucleotides outside the gene matches: 4. Per germline, CDR1 SGHTA and CDR2 FQGNSA. The CDR3 sequence is 15 residues long. CDR3 nucleotides: TGTGCCAGCAGCTTAGTCGGGACAGCGCAAGAGACCCAGTACTTC. This gives the protein CASSLVGTAQETQYF.

The chain employs TRBV29-1 and TRBJ1-2; D not certain. V lost 0 bases, J lost 3 bases, and 20 bases lay in between. The CDR3 sequence is 17 residues long. Germline V gene lookup returns CDR1 SQVTM and CDR2 ANQGSEA. The DNA for the CDR3 is TGCAGCGTTGAAGACCCTTTCGGTCAAGAAGATTACTATGGCTACACCTTC. It encodes CSVEDPFGQEDYYGYTF.

This sequence joins TRBV7-8 and TRBJ2-1; 7 bases map to TRBD1. The CDR3 totals 13 residues. V lost 5 bases and J lost 9; bases outside the gene matches: 7. Looked up from germline, CDR1 is SGHVS and CDR2 is FQNEAQ. CDR3 sequence: CASSSRQGGEQFF. The CDR3 bases are TGTGCCAGCAGCAGTAGACAGGGCGGTGAGCAGTTCTTC.

The rearrangement links TRBV9 to TRBJ2-7; D might be TRBD2 (5 bases). CDR1 SGDLS and CDR2 YYNGEE come from the germline V gene. V lost 0 bases and J lost 2, with 9 bases in between. The CDR3 sequence is 14 residues long. CDR3 bases: TGTGCCAGCAGCGTAGACGAGGGAACCTACGAGCAGTACTTC. It codes for CASSVDEGTYEQYF.

Within the sample, this clone is large. The chain couples TRBV11-2 to TRBJ2-3, with D possibly matching TRBD2 (5 bases). V lost 4 bases to trimming and J lost 6 bases, with 17 bases between them. The germline V gene has CDR1 SGHAT and CDR2 FQNNGV. The CDR3 is 15 amino acids. CDR3 in DNA: TGTGCCAGCAGCTCCATGGCGGGTCCAAGCGATACGCAGTATTTT. As protein: CASSSMAGPSDTQYF.

V usage is TRBV27 and J usage is TRBJ2-7, with D possibly matching TRBD2 (7 bases). Germline V gene sequence: CDR1 MNHEY, CDR2 SMNVEV (reference sequence). Between the trimmed V and J ends, which lost 5 bases and 1 base, there was a span of 15 bases. This CDR3 is built from 15 residues. The chain's CDR3 is CASSPGASGSYEQYF. The CDR3 DNA sequence: TGTGCCAGCAGTCCAGGGGCTAGCGGATCCTACGAGCAGTACTTC.

The chain combines TRBV27 with TRBJ2-7; TRBD1 matches at 7 bases. CDR3 length equals 15 residues. Per germline, CDR1 MNHEY and CDR2 SMNVEV (reference sequence). Trimming at V came to 5 bases and at J to 1 base, leaving 8 bases not matched to a gene. CDR3 DNA sequence: TGTGCCAGCAGTAGATCCGGGACAGCGTCCTACGAGCAGTACTTC. Residues: CASSRSGTASYEQYF.

This clone has a handful of counts. This sequence joins TRBV10-2 and TRBJ1-1; 7 bases agree with TRBD1. The CDR3 runs 15 residues. CDR1 WSHSY and CDR2 SAAADI come from the germline V gene. J was trimmed by 0 bases and V by 2 bases; bases with no gene match: 3. The CDR3 coding sequence is TGCGCCAGCAGTGAGAGACAGGGCCTGAACACTGAAGCTTTCTTT. Protein sequence: CASSERQGLNTEAFF.

V gene TRBV30 combines with J gene TRBJ2-7, with 10 bases identical to TRBD2. The V gene end was trimmed by 5 bases and the J gene end by 3 bases; junction bases not matched to a gene: 7. CDR1 is GTSNPN, CDR2 SVGIG, per germline (reference sequence). This CDR3 has 14 amino acids. CDR3 sequence: CAWGSGRGNYEQYF. CDR3 DNA: TGTGCCTGGGGGAGCGGGAGGGGAAACTACGAGCAGTACTTC.

This clone was seen only a few times. Other DNA sequences in the same sample also yield this CDR3. The chain has TRBV27 and TRBJ2-1; tentatively, D is TRBD2 (6 bases). The CDR3 is 15 amino acids. V was shortened by 3 bases and J by 0 bases, with 9 bases between the two germline ends. Germline V lookup: CDR1 MNHEY, CDR2 SMNVEV (reference sequence). CDR3 bases: TGTGCCAGCAGTTTTAGCGGCAGCTCCTACAATGAGCAGTTCTTC. Translation gives CASSFSGSSYNEQFF.

This chain uses TRBV13 with TRBJ2-7; 9 bases are a match to TRBD1. Trimming at V came to 4 bases and at J to 5 bases, leaving 15 bases not matched to a gene. CDR3 size: 17 residues. The germline gives CDR1 PRHDT, CDR2 FYEKMQ (reference sequence). CDR3 nucleotides: TGTGCCAGCAGCTCCCGAGAACCGGGACAGGGTTTGCACGAGCAGTACTTC. It encodes CASSSREPGQGLHEQYF.

On this clone: The same CDR3 can be traced to other DNA sequences in this sample. CDR3 amino acids: CASSLELAGVNTGELFF. The CDR3 DNA sequence: TGTGCCAGCAGCTTAGAGCTAGCGGGAGTGAACACCGGGGAGCTGTTTTTT. V is TRBV7-9 and J is TRBJ2-2, with 10 nucleotides matching TRBD2. This CDR3 has 17 amino acids. Germline V gene lookup returns CDR1 SEHNR and CDR2 FQNEAQ (reference sequence). After removal of 1 base from V and 1 base from J, the junction contained 3 bases not matched to a gene.

The chain employs TRBV10-3 and TRBJ1-2, with 9 bases matching TRBD1. Germline lookup yields CDR1 ENHRY and CDR2 SYGVKD. The CDR3 is 15 residues long. The V segment lost 3 bases and the J segment 4 bases; nucleotides outside the gene matches: 6. The chain's CDR3 is CAISDWTGESYGYTF. The CDR3 DNA follows: TGTGCCATCAGTGATTGGACAGGGGAAAGCTATGGCTACACCTTC.

The rearrangement links TRBV7-9 to TRBJ1-2, with 7 bases identical to TRBD1. The CDR3 is 15 residues long. V shed 1 base, J shed 3 bases, and the junction held 5 bases outside the gene matches. The germline V gene has CDR1 SEHNR and CDR2 FQNEAQ (reference sequence). The CDR3 is CASSLVQGIDYGYTF. The CDR3 bases are TGTGCCAGCAGCTTAGTACAGGGGATAGACTATGGCTACACCTTC.

The V and J genes are TRBV5-1 and TRBJ2-7; 8 bases agree with TRBD1. From germline, CDR1 is SGHRS and CDR2 YFSETQ. J lost 4 bases, V lost 4 bases, and 7 bases had no gene match. CDR3 length: 14 residues. As DNA, the CDR3 is TGCGCCAGCAGCGAGGACAGGGTTTATTACGAGCAGTACTTC. It codes for CASSEDRVYYEQYF.

The chain uses TRBV7-6 and TRBJ2-1, with D tentatively TRBD2 (5 bases). V lost 5 bases, J lost 10 bases, and 12 bases lay in between. Per germline, CDR1 SGHVS and CDR2 FNYEAQ. This CDR3 spans 12 amino acids. DNA of the CDR3: TGTGCCAGCAGCCCGACTACTGCAGAGCAGTTCTTC. The encoded protein is CASSPTTAEQFF. Full variable domain (outside the CDR3, taken from reference TRBV7-6 and TRBJ2-1): GAGVSQSPRYKVTKRGQDVALRCDPISGHVSLYWYRQALGQGPEFLTYFNYEAQQDKSGLPNDRFSAERPEGSISTLTIQRTEQRDSAMYRCASSPTTAEQFFGPGTRLTVL.

This clone has a single count. The V call is TRBV5-1, the J call TRBJ2-4; 9 nucleotides match TRBD1. The germline gives CDR1 SGHRS, CDR2 YFSETQ. The CDR3 sequence is 15 residues long. V shed 0 bases, J shed 3 bases, and the junction held 1 base outside the gene matches. The CDR3 DNA sequence: TGCGCCAGCAGCTTGGGGACAGGGGACAAAAACATTCAGTACTTC. It codes for CASSLGTGDKNIQYF.

The J gene is TRBJ2-1, the V gene TRBV20-1; no clear D. This CDR3 comprises 10 residues. CDR1 and CDR2 from the germline V gene are DFQATT and SNEGSKA (reference sequence). The V end was cut by 6 bases, the J end by 7 bases, with 7 bases between. The CDR3 DNA reads TGCAGTGCCCCCAGGAATGAGCAGTTCTTC. It encodes CSAPRNEQFF.